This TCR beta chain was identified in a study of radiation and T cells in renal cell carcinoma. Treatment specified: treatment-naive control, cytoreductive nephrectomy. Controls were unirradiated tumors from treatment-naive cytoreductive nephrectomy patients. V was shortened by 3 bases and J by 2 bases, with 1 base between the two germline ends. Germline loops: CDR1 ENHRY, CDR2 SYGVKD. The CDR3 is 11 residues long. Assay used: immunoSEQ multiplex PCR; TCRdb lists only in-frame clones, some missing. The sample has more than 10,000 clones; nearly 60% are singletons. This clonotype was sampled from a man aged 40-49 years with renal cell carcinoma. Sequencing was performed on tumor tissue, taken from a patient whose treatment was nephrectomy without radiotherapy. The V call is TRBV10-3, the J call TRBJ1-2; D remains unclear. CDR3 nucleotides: TGTGCCATCAGTGACAACTATGGCTACACCTTC. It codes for CAISDNYGYTF.